Detailed here is one TCR beta chain. Its antigen is undetermined. The sequenced cases were selected for having the highest brain T cell transcript signatures. Before surgery, patients took at least one anti-epileptic drug. The entry originates in a study of brain T cells in children with intractable seizures. The CDR3 is 14 amino acids. Trimming took off 4 bases at V and 2 bases at J, with 12 bases between the two ends. CDR1 SGHNT and CDR2 YYREEE come from the germline V gene (reference sequence). The repertoire was sequenced with immunoSEQ multiplex PCR; TCRdb's copy has only in-frame clones and lacks some. The sample has fewer than 80,000 clones; approximately 94% are singletons. Regarding the study as a whole: Pre- and post-surgery blood differed in depth, so pre-surgery absences may be undersampling. Patients' HCMV serostatus was unknown; virus specificity rests on CDR3 similarity alone.

The sequencing here drew on peripheral blood, taken at surgery. The source of this sequence is a boy under two years old with focal cortical dysplasia and intractable seizures. V and J are TRBV5-4 and TRBJ1-1, with D possibly matching TRBD1 (5 bases). The CDR3 sequence: CASSEGFPNTEAFF. The CDR3, as DNA: TGTGCCAGCAGCGAGGGGTTTCCTAACACTGAAGCTTTCTTT.